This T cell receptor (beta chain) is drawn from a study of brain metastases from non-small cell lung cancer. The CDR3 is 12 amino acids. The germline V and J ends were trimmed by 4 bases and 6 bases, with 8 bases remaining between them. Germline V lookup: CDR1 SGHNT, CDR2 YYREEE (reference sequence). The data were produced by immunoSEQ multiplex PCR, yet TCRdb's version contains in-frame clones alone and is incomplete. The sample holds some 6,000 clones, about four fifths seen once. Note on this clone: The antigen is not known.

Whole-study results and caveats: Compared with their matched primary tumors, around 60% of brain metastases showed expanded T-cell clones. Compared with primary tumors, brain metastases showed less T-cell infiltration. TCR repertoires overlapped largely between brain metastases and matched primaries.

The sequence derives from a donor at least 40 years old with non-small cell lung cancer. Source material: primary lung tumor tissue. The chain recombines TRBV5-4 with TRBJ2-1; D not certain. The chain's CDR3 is CASSPSGNEQFF. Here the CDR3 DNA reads TGTGCCAGCAGCCCCTCGGGCAATGAGCAGTTCTTC.